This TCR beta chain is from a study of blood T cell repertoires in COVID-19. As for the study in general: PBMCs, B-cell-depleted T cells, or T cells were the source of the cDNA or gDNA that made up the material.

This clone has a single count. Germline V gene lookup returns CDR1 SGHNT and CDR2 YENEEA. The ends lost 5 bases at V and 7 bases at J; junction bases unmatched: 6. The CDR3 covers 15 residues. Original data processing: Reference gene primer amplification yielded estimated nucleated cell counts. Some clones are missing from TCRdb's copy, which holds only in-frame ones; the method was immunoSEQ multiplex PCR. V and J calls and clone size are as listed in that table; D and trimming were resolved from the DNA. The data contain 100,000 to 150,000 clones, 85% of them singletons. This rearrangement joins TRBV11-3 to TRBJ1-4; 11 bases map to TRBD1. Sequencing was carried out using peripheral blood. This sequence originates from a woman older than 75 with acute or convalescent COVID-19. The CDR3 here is CASSTSDRGREKLFF. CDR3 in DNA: TGTGCCAGCAGCACCTCGGACAGGGGGCGTGAAAAACTGTTTTTT.